The 5 T cell receptor beta chains reported below all come from one sample, sequenced in a study of T cells and Merkel cell carcinoma outcomes. TCRdb's table, derived via immunoSEQ multiplex PCR, lists solely in-frame clones and lacks some. The data hold about 15,000 clones, with roughly 79% observed a single time. Sequencing input: tumor tissue from Merkel cell carcinoma. The source is a human donor with Merkel cell carcinoma.

This rearrangement joins TRBV6-1 to TRBJ2-3, with D possibly being TRBD1 (5 bases). The germline V gene encodes CDR1 MNHNS and CDR2 SASEGT. This CDR3 is 14 amino acids long. Trimming removed 6 bases from V and 4 bases from J, with 14 bases in between. The CDR3 bases are TGTGCCAGCAGGAAAGACAGAGCCTCAGATACGCAGTATTTT. Protein sequence: CASRKDRASDTQYF.

V gene TRBV18 combines with J gene TRBJ2-1, with 10 bases fitting TRBD1. This CDR3 has 15 residues. The junction had 10 bases not matched to a gene; V was cut back by 6 bases and J by 8 bases. Per the germline V gene, CDR1 is KGHSH and CDR2 is LQKENI. This CDR3 is CASSPQTGGRDEQFF. CDR3 sequence (DNA): TGTGCCAGCTCCCCCCAGACAGGGGGCAGGGATGAGCAGTTCTTC.

The chain couples TRBV29-1 to TRBJ2-2; TRBD1 aligns across 11 bases. This CDR3 is built from 15 residues. V trimming: 6 bases; J trimming: 2 bases; junction bases outside the gene matches: 5. Germline V CDR1 and CDR2: SQVTM, ANQGSEA. The chain's CDR3 is CSVVGQGGNTGELFF. The CDR3 DNA follows: TGCAGCGTGGTGGGACAGGGGGGAAACACCGGGGAGCTGTTTTTT.

The V and J genes are TRBV2 and TRBJ1-4, with D maybe TRBD1 (6 bases). CDR1 and CDR2 from the germline V gene are SNHLY and FYNNEI. This CDR3 is built from 14 residues. Trimming left V 8 bases short and J 7 bases short, with 17 bases between. The CDR3 sequence is CASRTYRGREKLFF. As DNA, the CDR3 is TGTGCCAGCCGAACTTACCGGGGGCGTGAAAAACTGTTTTTT.

The chain is built from TRBV6-4 and TRBJ1-2, with 8 nucleotides matching TRBD1. V dropped 3 bases and J dropped 3; count of bases not matched to a gene: 0. Germline loops: CDR1 MRHNA, CDR2 SNTAGT. This CDR3 is built from 13 residues. CDR3 region: CASSETGDYGYTF. Written as DNA, the CDR3 is TGTGCCAGCAGTGAGACAGGGGACTATGGCTACACCTTC.